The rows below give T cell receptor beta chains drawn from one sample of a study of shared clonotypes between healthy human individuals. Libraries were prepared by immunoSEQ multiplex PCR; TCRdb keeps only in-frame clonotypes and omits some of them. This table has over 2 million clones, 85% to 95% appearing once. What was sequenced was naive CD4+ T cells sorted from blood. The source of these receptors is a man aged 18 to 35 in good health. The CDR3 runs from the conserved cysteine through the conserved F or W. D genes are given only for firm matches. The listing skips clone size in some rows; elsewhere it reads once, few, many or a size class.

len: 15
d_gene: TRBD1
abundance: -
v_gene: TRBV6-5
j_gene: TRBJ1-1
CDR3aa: CASVGQGGSNTEAFF
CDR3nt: TGTGCCAGCGTCGGACAGGGAGGCTCGAACACTGAAGCTTTCTTT

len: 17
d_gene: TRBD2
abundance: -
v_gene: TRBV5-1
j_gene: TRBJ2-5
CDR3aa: CASSLALSGRGGETQYF
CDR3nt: TGCGCCAGCAGCTTGGCTCTTAGCGGGAGAGGGGGAGAGACCCAGTACTTC

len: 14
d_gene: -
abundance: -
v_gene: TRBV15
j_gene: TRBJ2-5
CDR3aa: CATSFTLPQETQYF
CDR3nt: TGTGCCACCAGCTTCACTCTTCCCCAAGAGACCCAGTACTTC

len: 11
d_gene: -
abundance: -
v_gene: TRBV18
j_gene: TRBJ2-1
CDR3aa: CASSPMNEQFF
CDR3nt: TGTGCCAGCTCACCAATGAATGAGCAGTTCTTC

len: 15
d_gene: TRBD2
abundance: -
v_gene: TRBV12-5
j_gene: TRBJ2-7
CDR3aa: CASVQGTSGSYEQYF
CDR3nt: TGTGCTAGTGTTCAGGGGACTAGCGGCTCCTACGAGCAGTACTTC

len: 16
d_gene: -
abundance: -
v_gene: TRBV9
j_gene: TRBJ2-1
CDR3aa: CASSVEVHQPHNEQFF
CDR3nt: TGTGCCAGCAGCGTAGAGGTCCACCAGCCCCACAATGAGCAGTTCTTC

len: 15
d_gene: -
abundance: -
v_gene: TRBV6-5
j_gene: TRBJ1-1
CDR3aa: CASSYGGSMKTEAFF
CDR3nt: TGTGCCAGCAGTTACGGGGGATCTATGAAGACTGAAGCTTTCTTT

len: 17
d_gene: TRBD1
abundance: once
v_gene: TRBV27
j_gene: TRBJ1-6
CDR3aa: CASSLFWDRLYNSPLHF
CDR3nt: TGTGCCAGCAGTTTATTCTGGGACAGGCTCTATAATTCACCCCTCCACTTT

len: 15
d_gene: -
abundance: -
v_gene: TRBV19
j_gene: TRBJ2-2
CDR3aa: CASRPGSPPRGELFF
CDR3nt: TGTGCCAGTCGTCCAGGGTCCCCTCCTCGCGGGGAGCTGTTTTTT

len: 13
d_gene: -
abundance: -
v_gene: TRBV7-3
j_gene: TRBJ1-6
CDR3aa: CASSSYTGGPLHF
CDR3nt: TGTGCCAGCAGCTCCTACACGGGAGGACCCCTCCACTTT

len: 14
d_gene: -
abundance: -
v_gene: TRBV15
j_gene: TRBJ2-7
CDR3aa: CATSRDRTAYEQYF
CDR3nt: TGTGCCACCAGCAGAGATAGAACAGCCTACGAGCAGTACTTC

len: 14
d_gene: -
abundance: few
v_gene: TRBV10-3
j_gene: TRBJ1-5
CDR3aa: CAIRGDGSNQPQHF
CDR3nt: TGTGCCATCAGGGGGGACGGGAGCAATCAGCCCCAGCATTTT

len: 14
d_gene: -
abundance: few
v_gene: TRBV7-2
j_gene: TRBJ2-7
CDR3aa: CASSLALGTYEQYF
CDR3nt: TGTGCCAGCAGCTTAGCGCTAGGGACCTACGAGCAGTACTTC

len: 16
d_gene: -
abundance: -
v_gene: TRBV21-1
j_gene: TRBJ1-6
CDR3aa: CASSPGGGGVNSPLHF
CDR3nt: TGTGCCAGCAGCCCAGGAGGAGGGGGCGTGAATTCACCCCTCCACTTT

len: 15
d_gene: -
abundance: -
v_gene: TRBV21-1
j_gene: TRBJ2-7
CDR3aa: CASSSPGQTLYEQYF
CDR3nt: TGTGCCAGCAGCTCTCCGGGACAGACCCTCTACGAGCAGTACTTC

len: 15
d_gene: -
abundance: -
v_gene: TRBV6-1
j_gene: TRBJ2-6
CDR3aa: CASVPEVSGANVLTF
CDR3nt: TGTGCCAGCGTTCCCGAGGTCTCTGGGGCCAACGTCCTGACTTTC

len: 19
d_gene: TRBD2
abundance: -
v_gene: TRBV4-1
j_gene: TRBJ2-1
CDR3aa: CASSQPPGLAGVYGNEQFF
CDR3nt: TGCGCCAGCAGCCAACCCCCGGGACTAGCGGGAGTCTATGGCAATGAGCAGTTCTTC

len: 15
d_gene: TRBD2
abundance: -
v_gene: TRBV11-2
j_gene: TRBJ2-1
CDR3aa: CASSLGGSTGNEQFF
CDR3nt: TGTGCCAGCAGCTTAGGCGGGAGCACGGGCAATGAGCAGTTCTTC

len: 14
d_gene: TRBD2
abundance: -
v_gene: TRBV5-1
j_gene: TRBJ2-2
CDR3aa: CASSSSGAGGELFF
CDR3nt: TGCGCCAGCAGCTCTAGCGGGGCCGGCGGGGAGCTGTTTTTT

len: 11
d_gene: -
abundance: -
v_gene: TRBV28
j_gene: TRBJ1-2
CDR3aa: CASSSPRGYTF
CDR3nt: TGTGCCAGCAGTTCCCCCCGGGGCTACACCTTC

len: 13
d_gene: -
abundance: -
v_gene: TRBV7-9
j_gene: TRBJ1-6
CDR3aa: CASSPRHNSPLHF
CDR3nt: TGTGCCAGCAGCCCCAGGCATAATTCACCCCTCCACTTT

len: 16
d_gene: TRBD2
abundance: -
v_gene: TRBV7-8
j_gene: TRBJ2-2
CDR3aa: CASTLLAGVLTGELFF
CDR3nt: TGTGCCAGCACTCTACTAGCGGGAGTCTTGACCGGGGAGCTGTTTTTT

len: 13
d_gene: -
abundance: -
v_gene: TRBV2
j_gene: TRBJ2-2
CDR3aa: CATSQKNTGELFF
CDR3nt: TGTGCCACTTCCCAAAAGAACACCGGGGAGCTGTTTTTT

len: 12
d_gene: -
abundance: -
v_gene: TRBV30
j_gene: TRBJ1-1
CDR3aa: CAWSGGSTEAFF
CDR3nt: TGTGCCTGGAGCGGGGGGAGCACTGAAGCTTTCTTT

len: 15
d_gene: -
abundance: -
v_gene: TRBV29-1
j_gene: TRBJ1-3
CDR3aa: CSVDIGLSSGNTIYF
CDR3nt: TGCAGCGTTGATATTGGCCTGAGCTCTGGAAACACCATATATTTT

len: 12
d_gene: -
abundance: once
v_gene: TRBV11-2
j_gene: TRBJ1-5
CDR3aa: CASSTSNQPQHF
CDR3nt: TGTGCCAGCAGCACTAGCAATCAGCCCCAGCATTTT

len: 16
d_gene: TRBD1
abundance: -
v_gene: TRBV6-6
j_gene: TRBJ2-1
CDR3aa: CASSYSTGQGNNEQFF
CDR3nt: TGTGCCAGCAGTTACTCGACCGGACAGGGAAACAATGAGCAGTTCTTC

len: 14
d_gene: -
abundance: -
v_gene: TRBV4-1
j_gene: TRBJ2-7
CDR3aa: CASSQDRYLHEQYF
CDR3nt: TGCGCCAGCAGCCAAGATCGGTACTTACACGAGCAGTACTTC

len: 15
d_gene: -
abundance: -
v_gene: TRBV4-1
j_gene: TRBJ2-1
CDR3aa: CASSQDGPSYNEQFF
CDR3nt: TGCGCCAGCAGCCAAGATGGACCGTCCTACAATGAGCAGTTCTTC

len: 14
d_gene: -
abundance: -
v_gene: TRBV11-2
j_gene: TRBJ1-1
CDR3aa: CASSLVPGPSEAFF
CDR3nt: TGTGCCAGCAGCTTAGTCCCGGGACCGTCTGAAGCTTTCTTT